The 27 T cell receptor beta chains listed next were all sequenced from one sample in a study of CD8 T cells in Susac syndrome (dated by TCRdb to between 2018 and 2021). The library was built by means of the immunoSEQ multiplex PCR assay. RNA was extracted using the RNeasy kit, and about 0.5 to 1 ug of the RNA was reverse transcribed with random hexamers. TCRdb passed the public sequencing reads through fastp at Q25 and MiXCR, retaining productive beta sequences. Each CDR3 protein gets just one entry, which takes the most common genes and DNA from the rows behind it. Across this sample there are almost 450,000 distinct CDR3 sequences, with about 85% seen only once. The ten largest clones capture 0.12% of the sample. The sequencing sample was made of CD8+ T cells from PBMCs. The receptors here all came from a human donor with multiple sclerosis.

The V and J genes are TRBV6-2 or TRBV6-3 and TRBJ2-2; no firm D call. Germline V gene lookup returns CDR1 MNHEY and CDR2 SVGEGT. V shed 8 bases and J shed 6 bases, with 16 bases lying between them. The CDR3 length is 14 residues. CDR3 nucleotides: TGTGCCAGCCAAGCCAGGTTTTTACCCGGGGAGCTGTTTTTT. It translates to CASQARFLPGELFF.

The chain couples TRBV6-1 to TRBJ2-1, with 7 nucleotides matching TRBD2. CDR1 MNHNS and CDR2 SASEGT come from the germline V gene. CDR3 length: 17 amino acids. V lost 2 bases to trimming and J lost 2 bases; unmatched junction nucleotides: 9. The CDR3 protein is CASSESSGTVAYNEQFF. The CDR3 nucleotides read TGTGCCAGCAGTGAAAGCAGCGGGACGGTGGCCTACAATGAGCAGTTCTTC.

With regard to this clonotype: One junction end disagrees with the germline gene, perhaps due to a read error. CDR3 DNA sequence: TGTGCCAGTAGTATAGCGTGGAATCGGCCCCGGCATTTT. Protein sequence: CASSIAWNRPRHF. The chain is built from TRBV19 and TRBJ1-5; D gene unclear. Germline loops: CDR1 LNHDA, CDR2 SQIVND (reference sequence). The CDR3 covers 13 residues.

The chain couples TRBV15 to TRBJ1-6, with 7 bases fitting TRBD1. The V gene end was trimmed by 4 bases and the J gene end by 5 bases; junction bases not matched to a gene: 5. Looked up from germline, CDR1 is LNHNV and CDR2 is YYDKDF (reference sequence). This CDR3 contains 15 residues. The chain's CDR3 is CATSIPGQNNSPLHF. CDR3 sequence (DNA): TGTGCCACCAGCATACCGGGACAGAATAATTCACCCCTCCACTTT. The full variable domain, in which reference TRBV15 and TRBJ1-6 provide the parts outside the CDR3, is DAMVIQNPRYQVTQFGKPVTLSCSQTLNHNVMYWYQQKSSQAPKLLFHYYDKDFNNEADTPDNFQSRRPNTSFCFLDIRSPGLGDTAMYLCATSIPGQNNSPLHFGNGTRLTVT.

The chain has TRBV29-1 and TRBJ2-7, with D unresolved. The CDR3 contains 14 residues. CDR1 and CDR2 from the germline V gene are SQVTM and ANQGSEA. V was shortened by 2 bases and J by 0 bases, with 11 bases between the two germline ends. Written as DNA, the CDR3 is TGCAGCGTTGAAAAGTCGTCAGGCTCCTACGAGCAGTACTTC. The encoded protein is CSVEKSSGSYEQYF.

J is TRBJ1-4 and V is TRBV6-1; 7 bases line up with TRBD1. Germline-derived CDR1 and CDR2 are MNHNS and SASEGT. This CDR3 is 19 amino acids long. Trimming removed 6 bases from V and 2 bases from J; junction bases left unmatched: 18. This chain's CDR3 is CASSPKGTDYLGTNEKLFF. CDR3 sequence (DNA): TGTGCCAGCAGCCCAAAAGGGACAGATTACCTTGGGACTAATGAAAAACTGTTTTTT.

The chain links TRBV6-5 to TRBJ2-2; D ambiguous. The CDR3 extends over 14 amino acids. Per the germline V gene, CDR1 is MNHEY and CDR2 is SVGAGI. The ends were cut back, 0 bases at V and 4 bases at J, with 6 bases in the middle. CDR3: CASSYSSTTGELFF. The CDR3 DNA follows: TGTGCCAGCAGTTACTCCTCAACCACCGGGGAGCTGTTTTTT.

V and J are TRBV30 and TRBJ1-2; tentative D call: TRBD1 (6 bases). The CDR3 spans 13 residues. V dropped 0 bases and J dropped 6 bases, with 11 bases sitting between them. Germline loops: CDR1 GTSNPN, CDR2 SVGIG (reference sequence). The CDR3 DNA reads TGTGCCTGGAGTGTTGGAGGGGGGGATGGCTACACCTTC. Protein product: CAWSVGGGDGYTF. The full variable domain, with the rest looked up from reference TRBV30 and TRBJ1-2, is SQTIHQWPATLVQPVGSPLSLECTVEGTSNPNLYWYRQAAGRGLQLLFYSVGIGQISSEVPQNLSASRPQDRQFILSSKKLLLSDSGFYLCAWSVGGGDGYTFGSGTRLTVV.

The rearrangement links TRBV6-2 or TRBV6-3 to TRBJ2-7, with D unclear. This CDR3 is 13 amino acids long. Germline CDR1 MNHEY, CDR2 SVGEGT. Trimming stripped 7 bases from V and 2 bases from J, with 12 bases between. The CDR3 DNA reads TGTGCCAGCACCCAGACACCGACCTACGAGCAGTACTTC. Amino acid sequence: CASTQTPTYEQYF.

This sequence joins TRBV6-5 and TRBJ1-5; no reliable D call. This CDR3 spans 16 amino acids. Germline V lookup: CDR1 MNHEY, CDR2 SVGAGI. The V gene lost 4 bases and the J gene lost 2 bases, with 15 bases spanning the gap. The CDR3 is CASSSVKGAGNQPQHF. In DNA, the CDR3 is TGTGCCAGCAGTTCTGTGAAGGGAGCAGGCAATCAGCCCCAGCATTTT.

J is TRBJ1-5 and V is TRBV6-5; D is uncertain. The germline CDR1 and CDR2 sequences are MNHEY and SVGAGI. Between the trimmed V and J ends, which lost 5 bases and 7 bases, there was a span of 9 bases. CDR3 length: 12 residues. The CDR3 sequence: CASSRGYQPQHF. As DNA, the CDR3 is TGTGCCAGCAGTCGTGGTTACCAGCCCCAGCATTTT.

V is TRBV27 and J is TRBJ1-2; possible D gene TRBD1, 6 bases. Germline V gene lookup returns CDR1 MNHEY and CDR2 SMNVEV (reference sequence). Trimming stripped 0 bases from V and 4 bases from J, with 9 bases between. The CDR3 consists of 14 residues. The CDR3 spells CASSLSKGGYGYTF. The DNA for the CDR3 is TGTGCCAGCAGTTTATCGAAGGGGGGCTATGGCTACACCTTC.

The rearrangement links TRBV3-1 to TRBJ2-6; D remains ambiguous. Germline V CDR1 and CDR2: LGHDT, YNNKEL (reference sequence). V lost 6 bases and J lost 1, with 10 bases in between. The CDR3 totals 15 residues. The DNA for the CDR3 is TGTGCCAGCAGACTACAAGTTTCTGGGGCCAACGTCCTGACTTTC. Its translation is CASRLQVSGANVLTF.

The CDR3 coding sequence is TGTGCCAGCAGTGAAGCCGTGGAAGTCTATGGCTACACCTTC. Residues: CASSEAVEVYGYTF. This chain uses TRBV6-1 with TRBJ1-2; D remains unclear. This CDR3 region has 14 residues. V was pared by 0 bases and J by 4 bases, with 9 bases between. Looked up from germline, CDR1 is MNHNS and CDR2 is SASEGT.

The chain carries TRBV9 and TRBJ2-3; D gene uncertain. Deletions cut 3 bases from V and 7 bases from J, with 9 bases between. This CDR3 spans 12 amino acids. CDR1 and CDR2 from the germline V gene are SGDLS and YYNGEE. CDR3 nucleotide sequence: TGTGCCAGCAGCGAGCCAGGTAATACGCAGTATTTT. It specifies CASSEPGNTQYF.

This sequence joins TRBV27 and TRBJ1-1; TRBD1 agrees at 7 bases. CDR1 and CDR2 from the germline V gene are MNHEY and SMNVEV (reference sequence). The CDR3 runs to 17 residues. With V trimmed by 3 bases and J by 5 bases, 15 bases remained unmatched. CDR3 DNA sequence: TGTGCCAGCAGTTTGAGGGGACAGTCTTTGTCGTGGACTGAAGCTTTCTTT. Translating gives CASSLRGQSLSWTEAFF.

The chain carries TRBV7-9 and TRBJ2-7; D unclear. Trimming cost V 2 bases and J 5 bases, with 7 bases left between them. The length of the CDR3 is 12 residues. Germline lookup yields CDR1 SEHNR and CDR2 FQNEAQ (reference sequence). CDR3 DNA sequence: TGTGCCAGCAGCTTATTATCTGACGAGCAGTACTTC. Its translation: CASSLLSDEQYF.

J is TRBJ1-2 and V is TRBV29-1; TRBD1 agrees at 8 bases. Germline CDR1 is SQVTM and CDR2 is ANQGSEA. The CDR3 spans 15 residues. With V trimmed by 5 bases and J by 4 bases, 12 bases remained unmatched. CDR3 sequence reads: CSVTDPGTGVYGYTF. As DNA, the CDR3 is TGCAGCGTTACGGACCCTGGGACAGGCGTCTATGGCTACACCTTC.

The chain links TRBV7-9 to TRBJ2-7; D is undetermined. The CDR3 extends over 16 amino acids. The germline V gene encodes CDR1 SEHNR and CDR2 FQNEAQ (reference sequence). V lost 2 bases, J lost 7 bases, and 21 bases lay in between. This CDR3 is CASSLPPNGVIGEQYF. CDR3 sequence (DNA): TGTGCCAGCAGCTTACCCCCCAACGGAGTGATAGGGGAGCAGTACTTC.

The chain's CDR3 is CASSLWQGNYGYTF. The CDR3 DNA is TGCGCCAGCAGCCTCTGGCAGGGGAACTATGGCTACACCTTC. The chain employs TRBV4-1 and TRBJ1-2, with D perhaps TRBD1 (6 bases). Trimming pared 4 bases from V and 2 bases from J, leaving 11 bases between. CDR1 and CDR2 from the germline V gene are MGHRA and YSYEKL. The length of the CDR3 is 14 residues.

The gene calls are TRBV28 and TRBJ1-4; D is uncertain. The V end lost 7 bases, the J end lost 0 bases, and 12 bases lay between the germline ends. Germline V gene data show CDR1 as MDHEN and CDR2 as SYDVKM. This CDR3 has 15 residues. CDR3 nucleotides: TGTGCCAGCAATACCGAGTTTGCAACTAATGAAAAACTGTTTTTT. Translated: CASNTEFATNEKLFF.

The CDR3 DNA sequence: TGTGCCAGCAGCCCCTATGGCGCGGGAGGCACAGATACGCAGTATTTT. Translated: CASSPYGAGGTDTQYF. The chain has TRBV7-3 and TRBJ2-3; 7 nucleotides align to TRBD2. V gave up 5 bases and J gave up 1 base; unmatched junction bases: 9. CDR1 is SGHTA and CDR2 is FQGTGA in the germline V gene. This CDR3 is 16 amino acids long.

The chain links TRBV7-6 to TRBJ2-1; D is possibly TRBD1 (7 bases). The CDR3 consists of 15 residues. Trimming removed 7 bases from V and 2 bases from J, with 15 bases in between. In germline, CDR1 is SGHVS, CDR2 FNYEAQ. The CDR3 sequence is CASTRTGGTYNEQFF. DNA of the CDR3: TGTGCCAGCACCCGGACAGGCGGGACCTACAATGAGCAGTTCTTC.

The chain employs TRBV7-7 and TRBJ2-1; D possibly corresponds to TRBD2 (5 bases). Trimming removed 1 base at V and 8 bases at J, with 12 bases between. Germline lookup yields CDR1 SSHAT and CDR2 FNYEAQ (reference sequence). The CDR3 contains 14 residues. The CDR3 loop reads CASSLGVGSDEQFF. The CDR3 bases are TGTGCCAGCAGCTTAGGAGTTGGGAGCGATGAGCAGTTCTTC.

The chain joins TRBV19 to TRBJ2-4, with TRBD1 matching 8 bases. Germline CDR1 is LNHDA and CDR2 is SQIVND (reference sequence). Germline trimming cut 8 bases from V and 4 bases from J; bases unmatched to any gene: 13. This CDR3 contains 16 residues. The CDR3 loop is CASQGFAGGAKNIQYF. CDR3 sequence (DNA): TGTGCCAGTCAGGGGTTCGCAGGGGGCGCGAAAAACATTCAGTACTTC.

CDR3 sequence: CASSPSTIYNEQFF. The CDR3 region has the DNA TGCGCCAGCAGCCCCTCGACTATCTACAATGAGCAGTTCTTC. This chain links TRBV4-1 with TRBJ2-1, with D possibly matching TRBD2 (5 bases). V was shortened by 4 bases and J by 3 bases, with 10 bases between the two germline ends. CDR1 is MGHRA, CDR2 YSYEKL, per germline. CDR3 length: 14 residues.

The rearrangement links TRBV4-1 to TRBJ1-5; no firm D call. The CDR3 is 15 residues long. Between the trimmed V and J ends, which lost 4 bases and 5 bases, there was a span of 15 bases. Germline V lookup: CDR1 MGHRA, CDR2 YSYEKL. The CDR3: CASSPTFPSHQPQHF. The DNA for the CDR3 is TGCGCCAGCAGCCCTACATTCCCCTCTCATCAGCCCCAGCATTTT.